Given below is one TCR beta chain in context. In the original processing: Estimation of nucleated cell counts relied on the amplification of reference gene primers. Sequencing was performed with immunoSEQ multiplex PCR; in TCRdb, only in-frame clones are kept and a portion is missing. The DNA was the basis for D and trimming; V, J and clone size are from that table. The sample lists about 280,000 clones; 70% to 90% were seen once. This CDR3 comprises 14 residues. Trimming removed 4 bases from V and 4 bases from J, with 14 bases in between. Germline CDR1 is SGHNT and CDR2 is YYREEE (reference sequence). These data are taken from a study of blood T cell repertoires in COVID-19. Study background: Donors in the United States, Italy and Spain gave samples during acute or convalescent COVID-19. The analysed material was cDNA or gDNA that came from T cells, B-cell-depleted T cells, or PBMCs.

Sequences were obtained from peripheral blood. The chain links TRBV5-4 to TRBJ2-5; tentative D call: TRBD2 (5 bases). The TCR was taken from a young woman with active or convalescent COVID-19. CDR3 nucleotides: TGTGCCAGCAGCGCGACTACTGCGGGAGAGACCCAGTACTTC. It is translated as CASSATTAGETQYF. Complete variable domain (other parts from reference TRBV5-4 and TRBJ2-5): ETGVTQSPTHLIKTRGQQVTLRCSSQSGHNTVSWYQQALGQGPQFIFQYYREEENGRGNFPPRFSGLQFPNYSSELNVNALELDDSALYLCASSATTAGETQYFGPGTRLLVL.